This T cell receptor beta chain emerged from a study of cytomegalovirus exposure and HLA in healthy donors. Across the study: Earlier results showed roughly 120 million unique TCR beta sequences derived from approximately 180 million T cells. Findings and caveats of the study: Immune exposure was documented only through CMV serostatus.

All the people who gave samples were healthy bone marrow donors. Remarks on this clone: What it binds is unknown.

This CDR3 spans 15 amino acids. V lost 4 bases, J lost 1 base, and 13 bases lay in between. The V gene's germline CDR1 is KGHSH and CDR2 LQKENI. PCR primers comprised 60 Vbeta and 13 Jbeta primers. Using immunoSEQ multiplex PCR, the repertoire was profiled, and TCRdb retains in-frame clones only, with some absent. The sample carries roughly 150,000 clones, 81% recorded once. This receptor was identified in a man in his forties or fifties in good health and CMV-seropositive. The chain links TRBV18 to TRBJ1-1; D might be TRBD1 (5 bases). Source material: PBMCs. DNA of the CDR3: TGTGCCAGCTCACGTGAACAGGCATCGAACACTGAAGCTTTCTTT. It yields the protein CASSREQASNTEAFF. Supplemented by reference TRBV18 and TRBJ1-1, the full variable domain reads NAGVMQNPRHLVRRRGQEARLRCSPMKGHSHVYWYRQLPEEGLKFMVYLQKENIIDESGMPKERFSAEFPKEGPSILRIQQVVRGDSAAYFCASSREQASNTEAFFGQGTRLTVV.